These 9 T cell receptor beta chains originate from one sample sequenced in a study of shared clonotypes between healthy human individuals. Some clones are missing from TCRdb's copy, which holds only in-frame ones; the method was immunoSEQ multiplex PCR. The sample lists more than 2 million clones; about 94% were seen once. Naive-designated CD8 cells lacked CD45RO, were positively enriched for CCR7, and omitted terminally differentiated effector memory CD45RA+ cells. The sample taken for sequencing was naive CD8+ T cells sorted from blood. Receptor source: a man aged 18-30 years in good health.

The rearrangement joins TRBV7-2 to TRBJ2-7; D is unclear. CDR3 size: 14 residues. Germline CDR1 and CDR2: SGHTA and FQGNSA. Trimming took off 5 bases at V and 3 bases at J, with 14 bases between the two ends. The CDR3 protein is CASSILTVNYEQYF. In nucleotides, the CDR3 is TGTGCCAGCAGCATATTGACGGTGAACTACGAGCAGTACTTC.

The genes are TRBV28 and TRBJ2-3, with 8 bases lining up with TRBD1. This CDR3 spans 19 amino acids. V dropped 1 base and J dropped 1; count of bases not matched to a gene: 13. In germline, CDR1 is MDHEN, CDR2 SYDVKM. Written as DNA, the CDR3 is TGTGCCAGCAGTTTATACCCCCAGGACAGGGAGAGGGGCACAGATACGCAGTATTTT. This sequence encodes CASSLYPQDRERGTDTQYF.

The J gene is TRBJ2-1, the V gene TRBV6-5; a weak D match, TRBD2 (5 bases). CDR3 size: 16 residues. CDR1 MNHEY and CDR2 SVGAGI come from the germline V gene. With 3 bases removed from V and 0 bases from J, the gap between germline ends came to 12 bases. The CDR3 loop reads CASSYNDEGSYNEQFF. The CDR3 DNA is TGTGCCAGCAGTTATAATGATGAGGGCTCCTACAATGAGCAGTTCTTC.

The CDR3 nucleotides read TGCGCCAGCAGCCCCGGGACAGCCATTTACAATGAGCAGTTCTTC. Its translation: CASSPGTAIYNEQFF. V gene TRBV4-3 combines with J gene TRBJ2-1, with 7 bases aligning to TRBD1. J was trimmed by 4 bases and V by 4 bases; bases with no gene match: 7. CDR1 LGHNA and CDR2 YSLEER come from the germline V gene. There are 15 residues in the CDR3.

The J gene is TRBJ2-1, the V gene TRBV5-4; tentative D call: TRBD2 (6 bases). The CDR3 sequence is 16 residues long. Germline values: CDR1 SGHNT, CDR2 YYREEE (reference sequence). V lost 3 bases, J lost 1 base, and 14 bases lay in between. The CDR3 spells CASSSAGPPSYNEQFF. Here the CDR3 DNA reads TGTGCCAGCAGCTCCGCGGGACCTCCGTCCTACAATGAGCAGTTCTTC.

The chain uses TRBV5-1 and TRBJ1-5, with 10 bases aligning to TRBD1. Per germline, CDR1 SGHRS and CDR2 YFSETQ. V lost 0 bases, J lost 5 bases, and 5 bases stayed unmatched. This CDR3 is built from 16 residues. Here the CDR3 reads CASSLGGQGPHQPQHF. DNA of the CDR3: TGCGCCAGCAGCTTGGGGGGACAGGGGCCACATCAGCCCCAGCATTTT.

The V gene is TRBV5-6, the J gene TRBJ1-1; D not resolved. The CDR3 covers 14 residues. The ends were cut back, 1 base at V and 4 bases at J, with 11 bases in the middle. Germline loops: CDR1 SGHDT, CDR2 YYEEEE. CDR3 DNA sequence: TGTGCCAGCAGCTTGCTGCGGGCCGGCACTGAAGCTTTCTTT. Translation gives CASSLLRAGTEAFF.

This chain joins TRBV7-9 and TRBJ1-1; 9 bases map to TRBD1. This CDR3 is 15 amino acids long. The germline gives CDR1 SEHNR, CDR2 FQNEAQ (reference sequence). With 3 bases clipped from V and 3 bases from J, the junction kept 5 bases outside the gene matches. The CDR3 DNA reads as TGTGCCAGCAGCTTTTGGGACAGGGACGACACTGAAGCTTTCTTT. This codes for CASSFWDRDDTEAFF.

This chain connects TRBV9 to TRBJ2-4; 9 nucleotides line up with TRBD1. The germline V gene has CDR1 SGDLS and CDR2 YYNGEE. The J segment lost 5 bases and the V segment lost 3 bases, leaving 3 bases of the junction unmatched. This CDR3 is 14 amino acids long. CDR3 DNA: TGTGCCAGCAGCGCGACAGGGGGGGAAAACATTCAGTACTTC. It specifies CASSATGGENIQYF.